The next 21 T cell receptor beta chains were all read from a single sample in a study of lymphopenia after photon versus proton radiotherapy. This table comes from immunoSEQ multiplex PCR, and its TCRdb copy is limited to in-frame clones, with some not included. The sample records some 30,000 clones, 87% being singletons. This specimen was peripheral blood, taken from a patient treated with proton-based radiotherapy. Receptor source: a woman aged 55-69 years with cholangiocarcinoma. Some clones in this sample may be carry-over from other donors' samples.

The chain employs TRBV19 and TRBJ1-2; D is uncertain. The V gene's germline CDR1 is LNHDA and CDR2 SQIVND (reference sequence). The CDR3 sequence is 12 residues long. Trimming took 9 bases from V and 0 from J, leaving 8 bases between them. The CDR3 reads CASRRTNYGYTF. The CDR3 bases are TGTGCCAGCCGCCGGACTAACTATGGCTACACCTTC. Combining the CDR3 with reference TRBV19 and TRBJ1-2 gives the whole variable domain DGGITQSPKYLFRKEGQNVTLSCEQNLNHDAMYWYRQDPGQGLRLIYYSQIVNDFQKGDIAEGYSVSREKKESFPLTVTSAQKNPTAFYLCASRRTNYGYTFGSGTRLTVV.

This sequence joins TRBV7-2 and TRBJ2-1, with TRBD2 matching over 11 bases. With V trimmed by 7 bases and J by 9 bases, 17 bases remained unmatched. CDR3 length equals 17 residues. Germline V gene lookup returns CDR1 SGHTA and CDR2 FQGNSA. The CDR3 DNA is TGTGCCAGCACCAACCCCGGCGCGGGGACTAGCGGTTTTGAGCAGTTCTTC. It yields the protein CASTNPGAGTSGFEQFF.

The chain is built from TRBV5-1 and TRBJ2-6, with a possible D match to TRBD1 (5 bases). Germline lookup yields CDR1 SGHRS and CDR2 YFSETQ. This CDR3 has 18 amino acids. The ends were cut back, 0 bases at V and 0 bases at J, with 13 bases in the middle. The CDR3 spells CASSLEVVQGSGANVLTF. The CDR3 DNA is TGCGCCAGCAGCTTGGAAGTAGTCCAGGGCTCTGGGGCCAACGTCCTGACTTTC.

The rearrangement links TRBV5-4 to TRBJ1-1; D remains ambiguous. The CDR3 covers 13 residues. Per germline, CDR1 SGHNT and CDR2 YYREEE (reference sequence). The germline V and J ends were trimmed by 0 bases and 1 base, with 4 bases remaining between them. CDR3 nucleotides: TGTGCCAGCAGCTTGGCCGAGAACACTGAAGCTTTCTTT. Translation gives CASSLAENTEAFF.

The chain combines TRBV7-8 with TRBJ1-2; D might be TRBD1 (5 bases). This CDR3 is built from 13 residues. V lost 3 bases and J 5 bases, leaving 10 bases between the germline ends. In germline, CDR1 is SGHVS, CDR2 FQNEAQ. Here the CDR3 reads CASSLGPEYGYTF. The CDR3 bases are TGTGCCAGCAGCTTGGGGCCTGAGTATGGCTACACCTTC.

The chain joins TRBV7-9 to TRBJ1-1; no definite D call. Germline V gene sequence: CDR1 SEHNR, CDR2 FQNEAQ (reference sequence). V shed 7 bases and J shed 0 bases, with 3 bases lying between them. The CDR3 runs to 11 residues. The CDR3 DNA reads TGTGCCAGCACCTTGAACACTGAAGCTTTCTTT. It translates to CASTLNTEAFF.

This chain joins TRBV5-1 and TRBJ1-2, with TRBD1 matching 7 bases. This CDR3 region has 13 residues. Germline V gene data show CDR1 as SGHRS and CDR2 as YFSETQ. J gave up 8 bases and V 3 bases, and 7 bases lay outside the gene matches. The CDR3 nucleotides are TGCGCCAGCAGCTCTACAGGGGCTGGGGGCTACACCTTC. Protein: CASSSTGAGGYTF.

This clone was found once. The rearrangement links TRBV11-3 to TRBJ1-1; D gene unclear. V shed 0 bases and J shed 2 bases, with 4 bases lying between them. Germline loops: CDR1 SGHNT, CDR2 YENEEA. The CDR3 length is 13 residues. The CDR3 DNA reads TGTGCCAGCAGCTTAGATAGTAACACTGAAGCTTTCTTT. Encoded protein: CASSLDSNTEAFF. Filled out from reference TRBV11-3 and TRBJ1-1, the complete variable domain reads EAGVVQSPRYKIIEKKQPVAFWCNPISGHNTLYWYLQNLGQGPELLIRYENEEAVDDSQLPKDRFSAERLKGVDSTLKIQPAELGDSAVYLCASSLDSNTEAFFGQGTRLTVV.

The chain links TRBV5-4 to TRBJ2-2; D perhaps matches TRBD1 (5 bases). Germline lookup yields CDR1 SGHNT and CDR2 YYREEE (reference sequence). The CDR3 extends over 13 amino acids. Trimming left V 2 bases short and J 12 bases short, with 14 bases between. The CDR3 DNA sequence: TGTGCCAGCAGCTTCATGACAGCTAGTAAGCTGTTTTTT. Protein product: CASSFMTASKLFF.

This chain links TRBV29-1 with TRBJ2-3; D perhaps matches TRBD2 (6 bases). Per the germline V gene, CDR1 is SQVTM and CDR2 is ANQGSEA. V was shortened by 6 bases and J by 3 bases, with 13 bases between the two germline ends. CDR3 length: 13 amino acids. The DNA for the CDR3 is TGCAGCGTGGCTAGCGTTGGGACAGATACGCAGTATTTT. This encodes CSVASVGTDTQYF.

This clone was counted a few times. V gene TRBV7-6 combines with J gene TRBJ1-6; tentative D call: TRBD1 (5 bases). Germline V gives CDR1 SGHVS, CDR2 FNYEAQ. The CDR3 extends over 15 amino acids. V gave up 1 base and J gave up 8 bases, with 12 bases separating them. In nucleotides, the CDR3 is TGTGCCAGCAGCTTAGAAGGGGCAGGATATTCACCCCTCCACTTT. Amino acid sequence: CASSLEGAGYSPLHF.

The CDR3: CASSEMAGGHNTQYF. The DNA of the CDR3 is TGTGCCAGCAGTGAAATGGCGGGGGGTCATAATACGCAGTATTTT. The chain recombines TRBV6-1 with TRBJ2-3, with 8 bases aligning to TRBD2. The CDR3 spans 15 residues. Germline CDR1 reads MNHNS; CDR2 reads SASEGT. Unmatched junction bases numbered 8, after V lost 2 bases and J lost 7 bases.

The chain employs TRBV23-1 and TRBJ2-3, with D possibly TRBD1 on 6 matching bases. TRBV23-1 has ORF status, its function being uncertain. CDR3 length equals 13 residues. With 9 bases removed from V and 4 bases from J, the gap between germline ends came to 14 bases. The CDR3 protein is CARRGTPPDTQYF. CDR3 nucleotide sequence: TGCGCCAGGAGGGGGACACCGCCAGATACGCAGTATTTT.

J is TRBJ1-1 and V is TRBV29-1; 7 nucleotides match TRBD1. J was trimmed by 1 base and V by 2 bases; bases with no gene match: 13. Germline V CDR1 and CDR2: SQVTM, ANQGSEA. The CDR3 sequence is 17 residues long. The DNA for the CDR3 is TGCAGCGTTGAATATTTAGGGGGCTCAAGGGCGAACACTGAAGCTTTCTTT. It specifies CSVEYLGGSRANTEAFF. The whole variable domain, filled in from reference TRBV29-1 and TRBJ1-1, reads SAVISQKPSRDICQRGTSLTIQCQVDSQVTMMFWYRQQPGQSLTLIATANQGSEATYESGFVIDKFPISRPNLTFSTLTVSNMSPEDSSIYLCSVEYLGGSRANTEAFFGQGTRLTVV.

This clone showed up just once. J is TRBJ2-6 and V is TRBV6-1; 9 bases align to TRBD1. The CDR3 sequence is 13 residues long. CDR1 MNHNS and CDR2 SASEGT come from the germline V gene. V dropped 7 bases and J dropped 12; count of bases not matched to a gene: 7. CDR3 in DNA: TGTGCCAGCATTACCACAGGGGGCAGCGTCCTGACTTTC. This translates into CASITTGGSVLTF.

The chain couples TRBV18 to TRBJ2-5, with D possibly being TRBD2 (6 bases). Deletions cut 5 bases from V and 10 bases from J, with 14 bases between. The CDR3 is 12 amino acids. Germline V gives CDR1 KGHSH, CDR2 LQKENI. The CDR3 loop reads CASSSSSEVQYF. CDR3 sequence (DNA): TGTGCCAGCTCATCTTCTAGCGAGGTCCAGTACTTC.

The chain employs TRBV11-3 and TRBJ2-5; unclear D gene. Trimming left V 6 bases short and J 7 bases short, with 15 bases between. Germline V gene lookup returns CDR1 SGHNT and CDR2 YENEEA. This CDR3 region has 13 residues. The chain's CDR3 is CASSSGHPGTQYF. DNA for the CDR3: TGTGCCAGCAGTTCCGGCCACCCAGGGACCCAGTACTTC. The whole variable domain, remainder taken from reference TRBV11-3 and TRBJ2-5, is EAGVVQSPRYKIIEKKQPVAFWCNPISGHNTLYWYLQNLGQGPELLIRYENEEAVDDSQLPKDRFSAERLKGVDSTLKIQPAELGDSAVYLCASSSGHPGTQYFGPGTRLLVL.

Here the CDR3 reads CASSLGFNNQPQHF. CDR3 bases: TGTGCCAGTAGTCTCGGGTTTAACAATCAGCCCCAGCATTTT. V usage is TRBV19 and J usage is TRBJ1-5; no definite D call. Per the germline V gene, CDR1 is LNHDA and CDR2 is SQIVND (reference sequence). The CDR3 has 14 residues. V was clipped by 5 bases and J by 3 bases, with 11 bases between them.

V is TRBV19 and J is TRBJ2-1; D call uncertain. Between the trimmed V and J ends, which lost 3 bases and 8 bases, there was a span of 11 bases. CDR3 length equals 13 residues. The V gene's germline CDR1 is LNHDA and CDR2 SQIVND (reference sequence). The CDR3 loop reads CASSIGFEDEQFF. CDR3 sequence (DNA): TGTGCCAGTAGTATTGGGTTTGAGGATGAGCAGTTCTTC.

The chain has TRBV5-4 and TRBJ1-4; 9 nucleotides line up with TRBD1. V gave up 4 bases and J gave up 4 bases; unmatched junction bases: 5. The CDR3 totals 15 residues. Germline loops: CDR1 SGHNT, CDR2 YYREEE (reference sequence). The CDR3 protein is CASSPTGGGNEKLFF. The CDR3 DNA follows: TGTGCCAGCAGCCCTACAGGGGGCGGTAATGAAAAACTGTTTTTT.

The chain joins TRBV14 to TRBJ2-5, with D perhaps matching TRBD2 (7 bases). Looked up from germline, CDR1 is SGHDN and CDR2 is FVKESK. V gave up 10 bases and J gave up 5 bases, with 14 bases separating them. The CDR3 totals 12 residues. The CDR3 here is CAIGGRDETQYF. CDR3 DNA: TGTGCCATAGGGGGGAGGGACGAGACCCAGTACTTC. Using reference TRBV14 and TRBJ2-5 for the parts outside the CDR3, the full variable domain is EAGVTQFPSHSVIEKGQTVTLRCDPISGHDNLYWYRRVMGKEIKFLLHFVKESKQDESGMPNNRFLAERTGGTYSTLKVQPAELEDSGVYFCAIGGRDETQYFGPGTRLLVL.